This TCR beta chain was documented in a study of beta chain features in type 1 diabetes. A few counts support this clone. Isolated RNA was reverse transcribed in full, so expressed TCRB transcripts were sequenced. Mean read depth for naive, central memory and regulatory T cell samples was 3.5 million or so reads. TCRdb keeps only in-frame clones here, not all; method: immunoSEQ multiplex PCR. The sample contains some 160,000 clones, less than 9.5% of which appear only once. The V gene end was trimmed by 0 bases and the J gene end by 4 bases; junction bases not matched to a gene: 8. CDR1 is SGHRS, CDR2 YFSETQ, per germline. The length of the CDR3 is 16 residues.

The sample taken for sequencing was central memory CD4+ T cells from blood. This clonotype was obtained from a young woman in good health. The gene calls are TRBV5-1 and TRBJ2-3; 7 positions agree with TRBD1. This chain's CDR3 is CASSLGLGGGPDTQYF. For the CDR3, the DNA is TGCGCCAGCAGCTTGGGGTTAGGGGGCGGCCCAGATACGCAGTATTTT.